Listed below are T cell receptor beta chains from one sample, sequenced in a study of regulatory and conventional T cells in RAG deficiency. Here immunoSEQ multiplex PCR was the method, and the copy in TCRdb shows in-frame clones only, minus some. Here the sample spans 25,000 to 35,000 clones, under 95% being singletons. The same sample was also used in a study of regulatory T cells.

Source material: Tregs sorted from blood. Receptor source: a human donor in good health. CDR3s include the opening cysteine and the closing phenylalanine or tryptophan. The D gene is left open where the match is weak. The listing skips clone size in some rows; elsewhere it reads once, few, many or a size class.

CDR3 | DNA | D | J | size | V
CASSRGDGTDTQYF | TGTGCCAGCAGCCGGGGGGATGGCACAGATACGCAGTATTTT | TRBD2 | TRBJ2-3 | once | TRBV27
CASCAGGPHEQYF | TGTGCCAGTTGTGCGGGGGGGCCACACGAGCAGTACTTC | TRBD2 | TRBJ2-7 | few | TRBV28
CASSYAGGNSPLHF | TGTGCCAGCAGTTACGCGGGTGGTAATTCACCCCTCCACTTT | - | TRBJ1-6 | - | TRBV6-5
CASSFHRVPYNSPLHF | TGTGCCAGCAGTTTTCACAGGGTACCCTATAATTCACCCCTCCACTTT | - | TRBJ1-6 | - | TRBV28
CASSYSSTGFNQPQHF | TGTGCCAGCAGTTACTCCTCTACGGGATTCAATCAGCCCCAGCATTTT | - | TRBJ1-5 | - | TRBV6-5
CASSPGDRNNYGYTF | TGCGCCAGCAGCCCCGGTGATCGGAATAACTATGGCTACACCTTC | - | TRBJ1-2 | - | TRBV5-1
CASSHGPGLNQPQHF | TGTGCCAGCAGCCATGGGCCCGGGCTCAATCAGCCCCAGCATTTT | - | TRBJ1-5 | once | TRBV5-4
CSVARRGAGELFF | TGCAGCGTTGCTAGGAGGGGAGCCGGGGAGCTGTTTTTT | - | TRBJ2-2 | - | TRBV29-1
CASSRTGGDTGELFF | TGCGCCAGCAGCAGGACCGGCGGAGACACCGGGGAGCTGTTTTTT | - | TRBJ2-2 | - | TRBV4-1
CASSYGTSKAYEQYF | TGTGCCAGCAGTTACGGGACGTCCAAGGCCTACGAGCAGTACTTC | - | TRBJ2-7 | - | TRBV6-6
CASTRGGTEAFF | TGCGCCAGCACGCGCGGAGGCACTGAAGCTTTCTTT | - | TRBJ1-1 | few | TRBV5-1
CASSPRAGSSEQYF | TGTGCCAGCAGTCCTAGGGCCGGGAGTTCCGAGCAGTACTTC | - | TRBJ2-7 | - | TRBV6-1
CASSLASRWESLNTEAFF | TGTGCCAGCAGCTTAGCAAGCCGGTGGGAGTCGTTGAACACTGAAGCTTTCTTT | - | TRBJ1-1 | - | TRBV7-2
CASRQLAGLTYEQYF | TGTGCCAGCAGACAACTAGCGGGCCTAACCTACGAGCAGTACTTC | TRBD2 | TRBJ2-7 | - | TRBV6-6
CASSLDWPARSNEQFF | TGTGCCAGCAGCTTAGATTGGCCCGCGCGAAGCAATGAGCAGTTCTTC | - | TRBJ2-1 | - | TRBV11-2
CASSEGQGPYEQYF | TGCGCCAGCAGTGAAGGTCAGGGGCCCTACGAGCAGTACTTC | - | TRBJ2-7 | few | TRBV10-1
CASSQQGGPQYF | TGCGCCAGCAGCCAACAGGGAGGCCCCCAGTACTTC | - | TRBJ2-5 | - | TRBV5-1
CASARDTPYGYTF | TGCGCCAGCGCGAGAGATACCCCCTATGGCTACACCTTC | - | TRBJ1-2 | - | TRBV5-1
CASGSRRRSPGYTF | TGTGCCAGCGGAAGTAGAAGGAGGAGCCCAGGCTACACCTTC | - | TRBJ1-2 | - | TRBV28
CASSLTAGTPDTQYF | TGTGCCAGCAGCTTAACGGCAGGGACCCCAGATACGCAGTATTTT | - | TRBJ2-3 | - | TRBV7-3
CASSWQNTQYF | TGTGCCAGCAGTTGGCAAAATACGCAGTATTTT | - | TRBJ2-3 | - | TRBV6-5
CASSLSNTGFNQPQHF | TGTGCCAGCAGTTTATCGAATACAGGATTTAATCAGCCCCAGCATTTT | - | TRBJ1-5 | - | TRBV27
CASSLIRTGTYEQYF | TGTGCCAGCAGCTTAATTCGTACAGGGACCTACGAGCAGTACTTC | - | TRBJ2-7 | - | TRBV7-2
CASSQGVLQETQYF | TGTGCCAGCAGCCAAGGAGTACTCCAAGAGACCCAGTACTTC | - | TRBJ2-5 | - | TRBV4-2
CASIAIGTNYGYTF | TGTGCCAGCATCGCGATCGGCACAAACTATGGCTACACCTTC | - | TRBJ1-2 | - | TRBV7-9
CASSRGTGGNYGYTF | TGTGCCAGCAGCAGGGGGACAGGGGGGAACTATGGCTACACCTTC | TRBD1 | TRBJ1-2 | - | TRBV5-6
CASRQTSGVAYEQYF | TGTGCCAGCAGGCAGACTAGCGGGGTCGCCTACGAGCAGTACTTC | TRBD2 | TRBJ2-7 | - | TRBV6-6
CASLRGGAHNEQFF | TGTGCCAGCTTGAGGGGGGGGGCCCACAATGAGCAGTTCTTC | - | TRBJ2-1 | - | TRBV7-8
CASSLAPRNYGYTF | TGTGCCAGCAGCTTAGCTCCCAGAAATTATGGCTACACCTTC | - | TRBJ1-2 | - | TRBV7-2
CASSQEVLGRQGARGPNF | TGTGCCAGCAGCCAAGAGGTACTCGGGAGGCAGGGGGCCAGGGGGCCTAACTTT | TRBD1 | TRBJ1-6 | - | TRBV4-2
CASSPSGQGSGTYEQYF | TGTGCCAGCAGCCCCTCTGGACAGGGAAGCGGAACCTACGAGCAGTACTTC | TRBD1 | TRBJ2-7 | - | TRBV7-9
CASSESGGFSPLHF | TGTGCCAGCAGTGAAAGTGGAGGGTTTTCACCCCTCCACTTT | - | TRBJ1-6 | - | TRBV2
CASSEALQGSQPQHF | TGTGCCAGCAGTGAAGCGTTACAGGGTAGTCAGCCCCAGCATTTT | - | TRBJ1-5 | - | TRBV2